These 5 T cell receptor beta chains originate from one sample sequenced in a study of CD8+CD57+ T cells in acquired aplastic anemia. The template for TCR beta VDJ and CDR3 sequence profiling was genomic DNA. TCRdb passed the reads through MiXCR, listing each CDR3 protein once. The table includes some 180,000 distinct CDR3 sequences, 40% to 50% detected once. Sequencing input: sorted CD4+, CD8+, or CD8+CD57+ T cells (not recorded which) from PBMCs. These TCRs come from a human donor in good health.

The sample holds many counts of this clonotype. This chain connects TRBV20-1 to TRBJ2-1, with a tentative D call TRBD1 (7 bases). Per germline, CDR1 DFQATT and CDR2 SNEGSKA (reference sequence). The length of the CDR3 is 14 residues. CDR3: CRIGGGTSYNEQFF. Written as DNA, the CDR3 is TGCAGGATAGGGGGCGGGACTTCCTACAATGAGCAGTTCTTC.

This clonotype was detected a few times. J is TRBJ1-2 and V is TRBV15, with D perhaps matching TRBD1 (6 bases). This CDR3 is built from 13 residues. The germline CDR1 and CDR2 sequences are LNHNV and YYDKDF (reference sequence). V lost 3 bases to trimming and J lost 4 bases, with 9 bases between them. CDR3 residues: CATSSRQVYGYTF. The CDR3 coding sequence is TGTGCCACCAGCAGCCGACAGGTCTATGGCTACACCTTC.

V gene TRBV7-2 combines with J gene TRBJ2-3; tentative D call: TRBD1 (5 bases). CDR3 length: 13 amino acids. In germline, CDR1 is SGHTA, CDR2 FQGNSA. Deletions cut 5 bases from V and 2 bases from J, with 8 bases between. The CDR3 DNA reads as TGTGCCAGCAGCCAAGGGGCCACAGATACGCAGTATTTT. Its translation is CASSQGATDTQYF.

The J gene is TRBJ1-4, the V gene TRBV29-1; D remains unclear. Germline V lookup: CDR1 SQVTM, CDR2 ANQGSEA. The CDR3 runs to 12 residues. The V end was cut by 6 bases, the J end by 3 bases, with 8 bases between. CDR3 in DNA: TGCAGCGTCCTGGTTGCTAATGAAAAACTGTTTTTT. This encodes CSVLVANEKLFF.

The chain joins TRBV29-1 to TRBJ2-5; tentatively, D is TRBD2 (5 bases). Trimming pared 7 bases from V and 7 bases from J, leaving 25 bases between. The CDR3 length is 15 residues. CDR1 is SQVTM and CDR2 is ANQGSEA in the germline V gene. The CDR3 sequence is CSAQGGSGPPGTQYF. The CDR3 DNA is TGCAGCGCCCAAGGTGGGAGCGGTCCCCCGGGGACCCAGTACTTC.